The 7 T cell receptor beta chains listed next were all sequenced from one sample in a study of blood T cell repertoires in COVID-19. Produced via immunoSEQ multiplex PCR; TCRdb's table is partial and in-frame only. The profile covers 170,000 or so clones, with over 80% appearing a single time and about 7% taken by the ten largest. The sequencing input was peripheral blood. Receptors originate from a woman in her forties with COVID-19, enrolled during active disease.

The chain joins TRBV7-2 to TRBJ1-3; 7 nucleotides agree with TRBD1. CDR1 is SGHTA, CDR2 FQGNSA, per germline. This CDR3 has 15 amino acids. The V segment lost 6 bases and the J segment 0 bases; nucleotides outside the gene matches: 5. The CDR3 region has the DNA TGTGCCAGCAGACAACAGGGGTCCTCTGGAAACACCATATATTTT. Translated, it gives CASRQQGSSGNTIYF.

This chain joins TRBV5-4 and TRBJ2-3; 9 nucleotides line up with TRBD2. This CDR3 is 16 amino acids long. Germline V gene data show CDR1 as SGHNT and CDR2 as YYREEE (reference sequence). The trim removed 7 bases at V and 6 bases at J, leaving 15 bases unmatched. The CDR3 bases are TGTGCCAGCTCCCGGGCAGCGGGGGGAGAGACGGATACGCAGTATTTT. Its translation is CASSRAAGGETDTQYF.

The chain uses TRBV19 and TRBJ1-5; D uncertain. The germline gives CDR1 LNHDA, CDR2 SQIVND (reference sequence). This CDR3 spans 14 amino acids. V lost 6 bases and J lost 3, with 12 bases in between. The chain's CDR3 is CASSATTYNQPQHF. CDR3 nucleotide sequence: TGTGCCAGTAGCGCGACAACCTACAATCAGCCCCAGCATTTT.

The CDR3 protein is CAILDRAQVWGYTF. As DNA, the CDR3 is TGTGCCATACTGGACAGGGCCCAAGTCTGGGGCTACACCTTC. The chain carries TRBV28 and TRBJ1-2; 8 bases line up with TRBD1. This CDR3 region has 14 residues. The ends lost 10 bases at V and 8 bases at J; junction bases unmatched: 15. From germline, CDR1 is MDHEN and CDR2 SYDVKM.

This chain joins TRBV19 and TRBJ2-7; TRBD2 is a possible D gene (5 bases). V lost 7 bases to trimming and J lost 6 bases, with 13 bases between them. CDR3 length: 12 amino acids. Germline values: CDR1 LNHDA, CDR2 SQIVND (reference sequence). CDR3 in DNA: TGTGCCAGTACCCAAACTAGGTGCGAGCAGTACTTC. This encodes CASTQTRCEQYF.

V is TRBV6-5 and J is TRBJ1-1; D uncertain. Trimming stripped 1 base from V and 11 bases from J, with 14 bases between. Germline V CDR1 and CDR2: MNHEY, SVGAGI. The CDR3 has 13 residues. CDR3 nucleotides: TGTGCCAGCAGTTACTTCACCGGGGATACGGCTTTCTTT. Translating it yields CASSYFTGDTAFF.

The chain employs TRBV9 and TRBJ1-3; TRBD1 matches at 11 bases. CDR1 is SGDLS and CDR2 is YYNGEE in the germline V gene. V shed 4 bases and J 5 bases; nucleotides not matched to a gene: 11. The CDR3 covers 17 residues. CDR3 loop: CASSPTAGTGGRNTIYF. The CDR3 DNA is TGTGCCAGCAGCCCAACCGCCGGGACAGGGGGTAGAAACACCATATATTTT.